This T cell receptor beta chain was identified in a study of cytomegalovirus exposure and HLA in healthy donors. Overall study results and limits: Across HLA loci, a later analysis found differing TCR association rates, with DRB1 most and HLA-C fewest.

CDR1 and CDR2 from the germline V gene are SGDLS and YYNGEE. This CDR3 has 14 amino acids. Trimming stripped 5 bases from V and 1 base from J, with 12 bases between. With respect to this clone: Its antigen is currently unknown.

PCR was performed using 60 Vbeta and 13 Jbeta primers. Profiled with immunoSEQ multiplex PCR; TCRdb holds only in-frame clones, not every one. The sample comprises approximately 160,000 clones, 77% of which are singletons, and less than 9% rests with the top ten. This chain joins TRBV9 and TRBJ1-1; D is perhaps TRBD1 (5 bases). The TCR was taken from a male donor in good health and CMV-seropositive. Sequencing was performed on PBMCs. The CDR3 sequence: CASRKGLSNTEAFF. In nucleotides, the CDR3 is TGTGCCAGCAGGAAGGGGCTTTCGAACACTGAAGCTTTCTTT.